This T cell receptor beta chain was recovered during a study of cytomegalovirus exposure and HLA in healthy donors. Germline V CDR1 and CDR2: PRHDT, FYEKMQ (reference sequence). The CDR3 length is 20 residues. Trimming shortened V by 1 base and J by 2 bases, and 25 bases separated the two germline ends. This clone was observed a single time. Here immunoSEQ multiplex PCR was the method, and the copy in TCRdb shows in-frame clones only, minus some. The data contain more than 300,000 clones, 80% to 90% of them singletons. This sequence joins TRBV13 and TRBJ2-3; D possibly corresponds to TRBD2 (5 bases). Sequenced: PBMCs. This receptor was taken from a woman aged 18-35 years in good health and CMV-seronegative. CDR3 protein: CASSLVWSGGQVDFTDTQYF. CDR3 coding DNA: TGTGCCAGCAGCTTAGTATGGAGCGGTGGGCAGGTCGATTTCACAGATACGCAGTATTTT.